Below, 21 T cell receptor beta chains from the same sample are listed, as sequenced in a study of PD-1 blockade in classical Hodgkin lymphoma. Assay used: immunoSEQ multiplex PCR; TCRdb lists only in-frame clones, some missing. The sample lists 80,000 to 100,000 clones; roughly 80% were seen once. The patients all showed relapse after autologous stem cell transplantation, while their brentuximab vedotin exposure varied. Here the sequenced sample was peripheral blood mononuclear cells (PBMCs), taken before the second cycle of nivolumab. The source is a human donor with classical Hodgkin lymphoma.

The V and J genes are TRBV7-2 and TRBJ2-2; D perhaps matches TRBD2 (6 bases). The ends were cut back, 1 base at V and 4 bases at J, with 10 bases in the middle. CDR3 size: 15 residues. From germline, CDR1 is SGHTA and CDR2 FQGNSA. This chain's CDR3 is CASSLVGTGTGELFF. Written as DNA, the CDR3 is TGTGCCAGCAGCTTAGTAGGGACTGGCACCGGGGAGCTGTTTTTT.

This clone showed up just once. The CDR3 is CASTQGRGYEQYF. For the CDR3, the DNA is TGTGCCAGCACACAGGGGAGGGGTTACGAGCAGTACTTC. The V gene is TRBV6-5, the J gene TRBJ2-7, with D perhaps assigned TRBD1 or TRBD2 (7 bases each). CDR1 is MNHEY, CDR2 SVGAGI, per germline. The V end lost 7 bases, the J end lost 4 bases, and 14 bases lay between the germline ends. The CDR3 has 13 amino acids.

The V call is TRBV6-5, the J call TRBJ2-7; the D gene is possibly TRBD2 (5 bases). CDR3 length: 15 residues. Germline V gives CDR1 MNHEY, CDR2 SVGAGI. The ends were cut back, 2 bases at V and 4 bases at J, with 15 bases in the middle. CDR3 sequence: CASSYGPPGKYEQYF. CDR3 bases: TGTGCCAGCAGTTACGGGCCGCCGGGGAAGTACGAGCAGTACTTC.

The chain joins TRBV30 to TRBJ1-2; D is uncertain. The CDR3 covers 13 residues. From germline, CDR1 is GTSNPN and CDR2 SVGIG (reference sequence). Deletions cut 0 bases from V and 7 bases from J, with 12 bases between. In nucleotides, the CDR3 is TGTGCCTGGAGTGTACTCCCCCAAACTGGCTACACCTTC. This encodes CAWSVLPQTGYTF.

The rearrangement joins TRBV10-3 to TRBJ1-3; D not certain. This CDR3 contains 16 residues. The V and J ends lost 3 bases and 4 bases respectively, with 16 bases between them. Per the germline V gene, CDR1 is ENHRY and CDR2 is SYGVKD. CDR3 coding DNA: TGTGCCATCAGTGAATACCCGGGGAAGGTGGGAAACACCATATATTTT. Translated, it gives CAISEYPGKVGNTIYF.

The genes are TRBV10-3 and TRBJ2-2; 8 bases map to TRBD2. Looked up from germline, CDR1 is ENHRY and CDR2 is SYGVKD. The CDR3 spans 17 residues. Trimming at V came to 4 bases and at J to 2 bases, leaving 9 bases not matched to a gene. The CDR3 protein is CAISGFGGARNTGELFF. The CDR3 DNA sequence: TGTGCCATCAGTGGTTTCGGGGGGGCGCGAAACACCGGGGAGCTGTTTTTT.

The V call is TRBV25-1, the J call TRBJ1-2, with D possibly matching TRBD1 (5 bases). Germline V CDR1 and CDR2: MGHDK, SYGVNS. Trimming stripped 6 bases from V and 3 bases from J, with 26 bases between. CDR3 length: 18 amino acids. DNA of the CDR3: TGTGCCAGCAGCGAGGGAGTTGCAGGGTCCTCAGATTACTATGGCTACACCTTC. Protein product: CASSEGVAGSSDYYGYTF.

V is TRBV9 and J is TRBJ2-2; the D gene is possibly TRBD2 (6 bases). The CDR3 has 16 residues. Germline V CDR1 and CDR2: SGDLS, YYNGEE. V lost 2 bases to trimming and J lost 6 bases, with 17 bases between them. The DNA for the CDR3 is TGTGCCAGCAGCGTGGAGGGTCGGCGAGGACCCGGGGAGCTGTTTTTT. Residues: CASSVEGRRGPGELFF.

The gene calls are TRBV19 and TRBJ1-1, with TRBD1 matching 8 bases. The V segment lost 7 bases and the J segment 1 base; nucleotides outside the gene matches: 5. The CDR3 consists of 14 residues. From germline, CDR1 is LNHDA and CDR2 SQIVND (reference sequence). CDR3 DNA sequence: TGTGCCAGTACCGCCGGGACAGGGAACACTGAAGCTTTCTTT. Protein product: CASTAGTGNTEAFF.

The rearrangement links TRBV5-1 to TRBJ2-3; 8 bases fit TRBD1. J gave up 3 bases and V 4 bases, and 7 bases lay outside the gene matches. Germline CDR1 reads SGHRS; CDR2 reads YFSETQ. The CDR3 consists of 15 residues. CDR3 in amino acids: CASSIGQGRTDTQYF. CDR3 bases: TGCGCCAGCAGCATAGGACAGGGCAGGACAGATACGCAGTATTTT. The variable domain in full, with the rest retrieved from reference TRBV5-1 and TRBJ2-3, is KAGVTQTPRYLIKTRGQQVTLSCSPISGHRSVSWYQQTPGQGLQFLFEYFSETQRNKGNFPGRFSGRQFSNSRSEMNVSTLELGDSALYLCASSIGQGRTDTQYFGPGTRLTVL.

V usage is TRBV19 and J usage is TRBJ2-2; 7 bases are shared with TRBD2. V trimming: 7 bases; J trimming: 5 bases; junction bases outside the gene matches: 10. Germline lookup yields CDR1 LNHDA and CDR2 SQIVND (reference sequence). There are 15 residues in the CDR3. Here the CDR3 reads CASTNLGRATGELFF. Here the CDR3 DNA reads TGTGCCAGTACAAACCTAGGGAGGGCAACCGGGGAGCTGTTTTTT.

This clone was seen only once. The chain employs TRBV7-8 and TRBJ2-3, with TRBD2 matching 9 bases. V lost 1 base and J lost 2; bases outside the gene matches: 4. The CDR3 contains 16 residues. The germline gives CDR1 SGHVS, CDR2 FQNEAQ. The CDR3: CASSLVASGTTDTQYF. The CDR3 nucleotides read TGTGCCAGCAGCTTAGTAGCTAGCGGGACCACAGATACGCAGTATTTT.

The rearrangement joins TRBV7-2 to TRBJ2-2; TRBD1 aligns across 7 bases. Per germline, CDR1 SGHTA and CDR2 FQGNSA. V lost 6 bases to trimming and J lost 2 bases; unmatched junction nucleotides: 3. This CDR3 has 14 amino acids. For the CDR3, the DNA is TGTGCCAGCAGGGGGACAGCTAACACCGGGGAGCTGTTTTTT. Translating gives CASRGTANTGELFF.

V usage is TRBV2 and J usage is TRBJ2-2; D call uncertain. CDR1 is SNHLY, CDR2 FYNNEI, per germline. The CDR3 extends over 11 amino acids. The ends were cut back, 6 bases at V and 5 bases at J, with 4 bases in the middle. CDR3 region: CASRATGELFF. The CDR3 DNA follows: TGTGCCAGCAGGGCTACCGGGGAGCTGTTTTTT.

The CDR3 is CASSKTGLNEKLFF. DNA for the CDR3: TGTGCCAGCAGTAAGACAGGACTTAATGAAAAACTGTTTTTT. The chain links TRBV6-5 to TRBJ1-4; TRBD1 is a possible D gene (6 bases). Trimming pared 5 bases from V and 4 bases from J, leaving 11 bases between. CDR3 length equals 14 residues. Germline V CDR1 and CDR2: MNHEY, SVGAGI.

A few counts support this clone. V and J are TRBV7-9 and TRBJ2-2; D remains unclear. The ends were cut back, 4 bases at V and 3 bases at J, with 9 bases in the middle. The length of the CDR3 is 14 residues. Per the germline V gene, CDR1 is SEHNR and CDR2 is FQNEAQ (reference sequence). CDR3 coding DNA: TGTGCCAGCAGCTACTCCAAGGACACCGGGGAGCTGTTTTTT. This codes for CASSYSKDTGELFF.

This clone was recorded a few times. This sequence joins TRBV5-8 and TRBJ1-5; 11 bases align to TRBD1. Unmatched junction bases numbered 3, after V lost 4 bases and J lost 0 bases. This CDR3 region has 16 residues. CDR1 is SGHTS, CDR2 YDEGEE, per germline. The CDR3 spells CASSQGTGGSNQPQHF. The CDR3 region has the DNA TGTGCCAGCAGCCAGGGGACAGGGGGTAGCAATCAGCCCCAGCATTTT. Together with reference TRBV5-8 and TRBJ1-5, the CDR3 gives the full variable domain: EAGVTQSPTHLIKTRGQQATLRCSPISGHTSVYWYQQALGLGLQFLLWYDEGEERNRGNFPPRFSGRQFPNYSSELNVNALELEDSALYLCASSQGTGGSNQPQHFGDGTRLSIL.

J is TRBJ1-5 and V is TRBV9; 8 bases line up with TRBD1. The CDR3 consists of 15 residues. Trimming at V came to 3 bases and at J to 0 bases, leaving 2 bases not matched to a gene. The V gene's germline CDR1 is SGDLS and CDR2 YYNGEE. CDR3: CASSATGDSNQPQHF. CDR3 DNA: TGTGCCAGCAGCGCGACAGGGGATAGCAATCAGCCCCAGCATTTT.

The genes are TRBV7-2 and TRBJ1-2; weak D call: TRBD1 (5 bases). V lost 1 base, J lost 3 bases, and 6 bases lay in between. The CDR3 has 13 residues. Germline CDR1 SGHTA, CDR2 FQGNSA. CDR3: CASSLGGDYGYTF. The CDR3 nucleotides read TGTGCCAGCAGCTTAGGGGGGGACTATGGCTACACCTTC.

The chain joins TRBV7-9 to TRBJ2-7, with TRBD1 matching 7 bases. The CDR3 runs to 16 residues. Germline CDR1 and CDR2: SEHNR and FQNEAQ (reference sequence). The trim removed 5 bases at V and 6 bases at J, leaving 16 bases unmatched. The CDR3 reads CASSPPPDRASREQYF. The DNA for the CDR3 is TGTGCCAGCAGCCCACCCCCCGACAGGGCTTCACGCGAGCAGTACTTC.

The rearrangement uses TRBV19 and TRBJ2-1; the D gene is possibly TRBD2 (7 bases). The CDR3 spans 16 residues. V lost 6 bases to trimming and J lost 9 bases, with 24 bases between them. Looked up from germline, CDR1 is LNHDA and CDR2 is SQIVND (reference sequence). In nucleotides, the CDR3 is TGTGCCAGTAGGGCATACAGGGCGGGAGACCGTACTGAGCAGTTCTTC. Its protein is CASRAYRAGDRTEQFF.